This TCR beta chain emerged from a study of shared clonotypes between healthy human individuals. Study observations and caveats: Naive CD4 clonotypes overlapped across a few donors at roughly 5%.

Once extracted for a subset, genomic DNA was divided evenly among several immunoSEQ plates. Assay: immunoSEQ multiplex PCR; the TCRdb copy retains only in-frame clones and omits some. Among 1 million to 1.3 million clones, more than 75% were seen once, and the ten largest hold 0.55% to 0.7%. Healthy and HIV-negative, the adult donors had no recent acute infections or vaccinations. With respect to this clone: Its antigen is not identified.

Sequenced input: memory CD4+ T cells from PBMCs. Described subset: CD45RA-negative fraction. The clonotype was recovered from a man between 18 and 29 years old in good health. Some clones in this sample may be carry-over from other donors' samples.

The CDR3 DNA reads TGTGCCAGCTCACCACAACAGGATAGCAATCAGCCCCAGCATTTT. Protein product: CASSPQQDSNQPQHF. The chain uses TRBV18 and TRBJ1-5; perhaps TRBD1 as D (5 bases). CDR3 size: 15 residues. Trimming removed 1 base from V and 0 bases from J, with 7 bases in between. Germline CDR1 is KGHSH and CDR2 is LQKENI.